These 25 T cell receptor beta chains were sequenced from one sample in a study of shared clonotypes between healthy human individuals. Naive CD8 cells comprised CD45RO-negative, CCR7-positively selected cells, excluding terminally differentiated effector memory CD45RA+ cells. The method was immunoSEQ multiplex PCR; TCRdb's version includes in-frame clones alone and lacks a portion of them. The repertoire holds approximately 1.9 million clones, with 85% to 95% as singletons. Material: naive CD8+ T cells from PBMCs. The receptor set was obtained from a man in his late teens or twenties in good health. Some clones in this sample may be carry-over from other donors' samples.

The gene calls are TRBV27 and TRBJ1-2; D perhaps matches TRBD1 (5 bases). The CDR3 spans 15 residues. Germline values: CDR1 MNHEY, CDR2 SMNVEV (reference sequence). The V and J ends lost 5 bases and 4 bases respectively, with 17 bases between them. The CDR3 loop is CASSPGVGAFYGYTF. CDR3 sequence (DNA): TGTGCCAGCAGTCCGGGGGTAGGCGCGTTCTATGGCTACACCTTC.

This chain uses TRBV13 with TRBJ2-1; 9 bases are shared with TRBD2. V lost 5 bases, J lost 4 bases, and 6 bases stayed unmatched. Germline V gene data show CDR1 as PRHDT and CDR2 as FYEKMQ (reference sequence). CDR3 length equals 15 residues. CDR3 nucleotide sequence: TGTGCCAGCAGCCGAGCGGGAGGAGGGTACAATGAGCAGTTCTTC. This translates into CASSRAGGGYNEQFF. Together with reference TRBV13 and TRBJ2-1, the CDR3 gives the full variable domain: AAGVIQSPRHLIKEKRETATLKCYPIPRHDTVYWYQQGPGQDPQFLISFYEKMQSDKGSIPDRFSAQQFSDYHSELNMSSLELGDSALYFCASSRAGGGYNEQFFGPGTRLTVL.

The chain employs TRBV11-2 and TRBJ2-1; D remains unclear. The V end was cut by 4 bases, the J end by 5 bases, with 12 bases between. Germline loops: CDR1 SGHAT, CDR2 FQNNGV. The CDR3 is made up of 14 amino acids. CDR3 nucleotide sequence: TGTGCCAGCAGCTCGAGAAGCTTAAACAATGAGCAGTTCTTC. As protein: CASSSRSLNNEQFF.

The genes are TRBV30 and TRBJ2-7; 11 bases agree with TRBD1. This CDR3 has 16 residues. Germline CDR1 reads GTSNPN; CDR2 reads SVGIG (reference sequence). V was pared by 6 bases and J by 1 base, with 11 bases of the junction left unmatched. This CDR3 is CACTPLGTGGSYEQYF. CDR3 bases: TGTGCCTGCACACCTCTCGGGACAGGGGGATCCTACGAGCAGTACTTC.

V is TRBV4-1 and J is TRBJ2-1, with TRBD2 identical over 8 bases. Trimming took 4 bases from V and 8 from J; bases not matched to a gene: 7. The germline CDR1 and CDR2 sequences are MGHRA and YSYEKL. This CDR3 spans 14 amino acids. DNA of the CDR3: TGCGCCAGCAGCCGCCGGTCCGGGAGGGATGAGCAGTTCTTC. It encodes CASSRRSGRDEQFF.

The V and J genes are TRBV28 and TRBJ1-3; no clear D gene. The V end lost 5 bases, the J end lost 0 bases, and 8 bases lay between the germline ends. Germline CDR1 and CDR2: MDHEN and SYDVKM. This CDR3 contains 14 residues. The CDR3 loop is CASSVIGSGNTIYF. The DNA for the CDR3 is TGTGCCAGCAGTGTAATAGGCTCTGGAAACACCATATATTTT. The full variable domain, in which reference TRBV28 and TRBJ1-3 provide the parts outside the CDR3, is DVKVTQSSRYLVKRTGEKVFLECVQDMDHENMFWYRQDPGLGLRLIYFSYDVKMKEKGDIPEGYSVSREKKERFSLILESASTNQTSMYLCASSVIGSGNTIYFGEGSWLTVV.

The chain joins TRBV11-1 to TRBJ2-1; TRBD1 aligns across 8 bases. Per the germline V gene, CDR1 is SGHAT and CDR2 is FQDESV (reference sequence). With V trimmed by 5 bases and J by 3 bases, 6 bases remained unmatched. This CDR3 contains 15 residues. DNA of the CDR3: TGTGCCAGCAGCCCGGGACAGGACCACTACAATGAGCAGTTCTTC. This encodes CASSPGQDHYNEQFF.

This sequence joins TRBV6-1 and TRBJ1-1; no clear D gene. Germline V gene lookup returns CDR1 MNHNS and CDR2 SASEGT. V was pared by 1 base and J by 6 bases, with 15 bases between. This CDR3 contains 15 residues. The CDR3 is CASSEVDLAIAEAFF. CDR3 nucleotide sequence: TGTGCCAGCAGTGAAGTTGACCTGGCTATCGCTGAAGCTTTCTTT.

J is TRBJ1-1 and V is TRBV9; D is unclear. CDR1 SGDLS and CDR2 YYNGEE come from the germline V gene. CDR3 length: 14 residues. V was shortened by 0 bases and J by 1 base, with 7 bases between the two germline ends. The CDR3 bases are TGTGCCAGCAGCGTAGGACTTAAGAACACTGAAGCTTTCTTT. Protein sequence: CASSVGLKNTEAFF.

The rearrangement uses TRBV29-1 and TRBJ2-5; no reliable D call. CDR3 length: 15 amino acids. Germline loops: CDR1 SQVTM, CDR2 ANQGSEA. V was trimmed by 4 bases and J by 7 bases, leaving 22 bases between them. The CDR3 DNA sequence: TGCAGCGTTGGTCCGGGCGGACCATCCTGGGGGACCCAGTACTTC. It encodes CSVGPGGPSWGTQYF.

The V call is TRBV28, the J call TRBJ2-7, with D perhaps matching TRBD1 or TRBD2 (5 bases each). This CDR3 is 15 amino acids long. Trimming pared 7 bases from V and 2 bases from J, leaving 18 bases between. Germline V gene sequence: CDR1 MDHEN, CDR2 SYDVKM. For the CDR3, the DNA is TGTGCCAGCACCACCCTGGTGGGGGTTGCCTACGAGCAGTACTTC. Amino acids: CASTTLVGVAYEQYF.

Concerning this clone itself: This specimen includes other DNA sequences encoding the same CDR3. The J gene is TRBJ2-7, the V gene TRBV19; TRBD2 matches at 11 bases. Germline CDR1 LNHDA, CDR2 SQIVND (reference sequence). The CDR3 contains 14 residues. V shed 5 bases and J 3 bases; nucleotides not matched to a gene: 3. CDR3 amino acids: CASSLGTSGYEQYF. The CDR3 nucleotides read TGTGCCAGTAGTCTCGGGACTAGCGGCTACGAGCAGTACTTC.

Notes on this clone: This same CDR3 is encoded by further DNA sequences in the sample. CDR3 in amino acids: CASRLAGISTDTQYF. CDR3 DNA sequence: TGTGCCAGCAGACTAGCGGGAATTAGCACAGATACGCAGTATTTT. V usage is TRBV27 and J usage is TRBJ2-3, with 10 bases matching TRBD2. The germline CDR1 and CDR2 sequences are MNHEY and SMNVEV (reference sequence). V trimming: 6 bases; J trimming: 0 bases; junction bases outside the gene matches: 3. The CDR3 extends over 15 amino acids.

The rearrangement uses TRBV7-9 and TRBJ1-3; the D gene is possibly TRBD1 (5 bases). V was cut by 3 bases and J by 7 bases, with 13 bases left in between. Germline V gene lookup returns CDR1 SEHNR and CDR2 FQNEAQ (reference sequence). CDR3 length: 14 amino acids. The DNA of the CDR3 is TGTGCCAGCAGCTTCCTGGGGGAATGGAACACCATATATTTT. Translating it yields CASSFLGEWNTIYF.

The chain uses TRBV7-2 and TRBJ1-2; no clear D gene. V lost 9 bases and J lost 7, with 12 bases in between. CDR3 length: 11 residues. Germline CDR1 SGHTA, CDR2 FQGNSA. This CDR3 reads CARQSLFGYTF. The CDR3 DNA reads as TGTGCCAGGCAGAGTCTTTTTGGCTACACCTTC.

This chain uses TRBV5-1 with TRBJ1-1, with 10 bases identical to TRBD1. V lost 2 bases to trimming and J lost 1 base; unmatched junction nucleotides: 8. The CDR3 is 17 residues long. Germline-derived CDR1 and CDR2 are SGHRS and YFSETQ. The CDR3 spells CASSFGTGDFPNTEAFF. The DNA of the CDR3 is TGCGCCAGCAGCTTCGGGACAGGGGATTTCCCGAACACTGAAGCTTTCTTT. Supplemented by reference TRBV5-1 and TRBJ1-1, the full variable domain reads KAGVTQTPRYLIKTRGQQVTLSCSPISGHRSVSWYQQTPGQGLQFLFEYFSETQRNKGNFPGRFSGRQFSNSRSEMNVSTLELGDSALYLCASSFGTGDFPNTEAFFGQGTRLTVV.

The DNA for the CDR3 is TGTGCCAGCAGCTTAGGGGGAACTTTGGCGGGAGTCGGAGATACGCAGTATTTT. Its translation is CASSLGGTLAGVGDTQYF. V is TRBV7-2 and J is TRBJ2-3, with 7 nucleotides matching TRBD2. The CDR3 runs to 18 residues. The ends lost 1 base at V and 5 bases at J; junction bases unmatched: 15. Germline CDR1 reads SGHTA; CDR2 reads FQGNSA.

The rearrangement uses TRBV7-9 and TRBJ1-1; D remains unclear. The CDR3 sequence is 11 residues long. Trimming stripped 7 bases from V and 3 bases from J, with 6 bases between. Looked up from germline, CDR1 is SEHNR and CDR2 is FQNEAQ (reference sequence). The chain's CDR3 is CASMVDTEAFF. In DNA form, the CDR3 reads TGTGCCAGCATGGTGGACACTGAAGCTTTCTTT. The full variable domain, its missing parts supplied by reference TRBV7-9 and TRBJ1-1, is DTGVSQNPRHKITKRGQNVTFRCDPISEHNRLYWYRQTLGQGPEFLTYFQNEAQLEKSRLLSDRFSAERPKGSFSTLEIQRTEQGDSAMYLCASMVDTEAFFGQGTRLTVV.

The chain links TRBV9 to TRBJ2-7; D unresolved. Germline V lookup: CDR1 SGDLS, CDR2 YYNGEE. This CDR3 region has 14 residues. V was cut by 4 bases and J by 1 base, with 12 bases left in between. CDR3 sequence reads: CASSSTGKSYEQYF. CDR3 DNA: TGTGCCAGCAGCTCCACCGGAAAATCCTACGAGCAGTACTTC.

This chain connects TRBV4-2 to TRBJ2-3; 13 positions agree with TRBD2. Unmatched junction bases numbered 9, after V lost 0 bases and J lost 3 bases. The CDR3 runs to 19 residues. Germline assignment: CDR1 LGHNA and CDR2 YNFKEQ. For the CDR3, the DNA is TGTGCCAGCAGCCAAGATCCCCCCGGGACTAGCGGGGAGACAGATACGCAGTATTTT. Its protein is CASSQDPPGTSGETDTQYF.

The chain combines TRBV7-3 with TRBJ1-3; D possibly corresponds to TRBD1 (5 bases). The CDR3 totals 14 residues. Germline loops: CDR1 SGHTA, CDR2 FQGTGA. V was cut by 8 bases and J by 1 base, with 12 bases left in between. DNA for the CDR3: TGTGCCAGCGCTCTCGGGGGTTCTGGAAACACCATATATTTT. The encoded protein is CASALGGSGNTIYF.

V is TRBV7-9 and J is TRBJ1-3; D remains unclear. Germline V gives CDR1 SEHNR, CDR2 FQNEAQ (reference sequence). The CDR3 extends over 10 amino acids. Trimming took 11 bases from V and 7 from J, leaving 9 bases between them. CDR3 sequence reads: CAYRSNTIYF. The CDR3 DNA sequence: TGTGCCTACCGGAGTAACACCATATATTTT.

The chain joins TRBV30 to TRBJ2-7; TRBD2 matches at 9 bases. Germline V gives CDR1 GTSNPN, CDR2 SVGIG (reference sequence). Trimming at V came to 0 bases and at J to 1 base, leaving 7 bases not matched to a gene. The CDR3 spans 16 residues. CDR3 region: CAWSVGSGRGSYEQYF. In DNA, the CDR3 is TGTGCCTGGAGTGTGGGTAGCGGGAGAGGATCCTACGAGCAGTACTTC.

This clone has a single count. The chain is built from TRBV7-9 and TRBJ2-2; D remains unclear. The CDR3 runs to 15 residues. The germline gives CDR1 SEHNR, CDR2 FQNEAQ (reference sequence). The V end was cut by 6 bases, the J end by 7 bases, with 18 bases between. The CDR3 DNA reads TGTGCCAGCAGACCCGGGCCAGAATACGACGGGGAGCTGTTTTTT. This codes for CASRPGPEYDGELFF.

The chain employs TRBV29-1 and TRBJ1-1, with D uncertain. Trimming left V 6 bases short and J 4 bases short, with 9 bases between. CDR1 SQVTM and CDR2 ANQGSEA come from the germline V gene. CDR3 size: 11 residues. CDR3 sequence: CSVHAGTEAFF. In DNA form, the CDR3 reads TGCAGCGTGCATGCGGGCACTGAAGCTTTCTTT.